A single sample gave rise to the 3 T cell receptor beta chains below, sequenced in a study of blood T cell repertoires in COVID-19. The protocol was immunoSEQ multiplex PCR, while the TCRdb copy is restricted to in-frame clones and leaves out a portion. Among roughly 140,000 clones listed, 85% were seen once. Sequenced sample: peripheral blood. Every receptor here comes from a woman between 40 and 50 years old with active or convalescent COVID-19.

The chain links TRBV4-3 to TRBJ2-3; 7 nucleotides match TRBD2. The V segment lost 0 bases and the J segment 0 bases; nucleotides outside the gene matches: 6. CDR1 is LGHNA, CDR2 YSLEER, per germline. There are 17 residues in the CDR3. CDR3 DNA sequence: TGCGCCAGCAGCCAAGATCGGCCTAGCGGTAGCACAGATACGCAGTATTTT. Residues: CASSQDRPSGSTDTQYF.

Here the CDR3 DNA reads TGTGCCAGCAGCTTTTCGGCGGGGAGCAGCACAGATACGCAGTATTTT. It yields the protein CASSFSAGSSTDTQYF. The chain employs TRBV11-2 and TRBJ2-3, with D tentatively TRBD2 (6 bases). The germline V and J ends were trimmed by 3 bases and 0 bases, with 13 bases remaining between them. Germline CDR1 SGHAT, CDR2 FQNNGV. This CDR3 is built from 16 residues.

The chain joins TRBV9 to TRBJ1-1; D uncertain. CDR1 and CDR2 from the germline V gene are SGDLS and YYNGEE. The V gene lost 3 bases and the J gene lost 0 bases, with 12 bases spanning the gap. CDR3 length equals 15 residues. CDR3 sequence (DNA): TGTGCCAGCAGCGCCCCAAGAGGAATGAACACTGAAGCTTTCTTT. It codes for CASSAPRGMNTEAFF.